The clone carrying this T cell receptor (beta chain) was observed at least ten times. Its antigen is unknown. The record originates from a study of Graves' ophthalmopathy and Graves' hyperthyroidism. About the research overall: Peripheral blood samples were taken at initial diagnosis, before any treatment. Whole-study results and caveats: A model built from 13 signatures distinguished ophthalmopathy from stable hyperthyroidism with 87.88% sensitivity and 81.08% specificity. At approximately 70% sensitivity and approximately 74% specificity, the model predicted progression of the ophthalmopathy. Detection in blood was also observed for most expanded thyroid clonotypes above 0.001 frequency.

Beta-chain TCR CDR3 regions were amplified from RNA transcripts. Following a first-round RT-PCR that used HTBI primers, a second-round multiplex PCR was carried out. TCRdb re-analysed the multiplex PCR reads in MiXCR, keeping a single row per CDR3 protein. The sample lists about 620,000 distinct CDR3 sequences, about 20% occurring once. Sequencing input: peripheral blood. The clonotype originates from a woman under 30 with stable Graves' hyperthyroidism. Some clones in this sample may be carry-over from other donors' samples.

The CDR3 sequence is CASSSRTIYEQYF. The DNA for the CDR3 is TGTGCCAGCAGCTCCCGAACAATATACGAGCAGTACTTC. This chain links TRBV11-2 with TRBJ2-7; no reliable D call. Trimming shortened V by 4 bases and J by 4 bases, and 11 bases separated the two germline ends. There are 13 residues in the CDR3. CDR1 SGHAT and CDR2 FQNNGV come from the germline V gene.